The 32 T cell receptor beta chains below were found in one sample sequenced in a study of Ad26.COV2.S vaccination and SARS-CoV-2 variants. Sequenced by immunoSEQ multiplex PCR; TCRdb stores in-frame clones only, minus some. The sample carries hundreds of thousands of clones, around 90% recorded once. Treatment of the sample: roughly 20 received Ad26.COV2.S at low or high dose, single or two shots; a few received placebo; per-sample allocation not given. The investigators took samples on day 63 after the first vaccine or placebo injection. This sample comprised peripheral blood, obtained in a trial of Ad26.COV2.S vaccine versus placebo. Source of these receptors: a person aged 18 to 59 who received the Ad26.COV2.S COVID-19 vaccine or a placebo.

This clone was recorded a few times. The V call is TRBV9, the J call TRBJ2-7, with D possibly matching TRBD1 (6 bases). CDR3 size: 14 residues. Deletions cut 4 bases from V and 2 bases from J, with 13 bases between. Per germline, CDR1 SGDLS and CDR2 YYNGEE. Here the CDR3 reads CASSPRGPPYEQYF. CDR3 coding DNA: TGTGCCAGCAGCCCCAGGGGTCCCCCCTACGAGCAGTACTTC. Full variable domain (rest looked up from reference TRBV9 and TRBJ2-7): DSGVTQTPKHLITATGQRVTLRCSPRSGDLSVYWYQQSLDQGLQFLIQYYNGEERAKGNILERFSAQQFPDLHSELNLSSLELGDSALYFCASSPRGPPYEQYFGPGTRLTVT.

In nucleotides, the CDR3 is TGTGCCAGCAGCCCTTTGGCGGGAGCCATTTACGAGCAGTACTTC. Translation gives CASSPLAGAIYEQYF. The chain joins TRBV3-1 (or the pseudogene TRBV3-2) to TRBJ2-7, with 7 bases fitting TRBD2. This CDR3 spans 15 amino acids. V gave up 4 bases and J gave up 4 bases; unmatched junction bases: 10. Looked up from germline, CDR1 is LGHDT and CDR2 is YNNKEL (reference sequence).

V and J are TRBV6-2 or TRBV6-3 and TRBJ2-5; D may be TRBD1 (6 bases). The CDR3 is made up of 16 amino acids. Trimming took 4 bases from V and 3 from J, leaving 18 bases between them. CDR1 MNHEY and CDR2 SVGEGT come from the germline V gene. CDR3 sequence: CASSSAVWGREETQYF. The CDR3 DNA is TGTGCCAGCAGTTCGGCGGTCTGGGGGCGGGAAGAGACCCAGTACTTC.

The chain links TRBV11-2 to TRBJ2-5; no firm D call. CDR3 length: 14 residues. Trimming stripped 6 bases from V and 4 bases from J, with 15 bases between. Germline values: CDR1 SGHAT, CDR2 FQNNGV. The CDR3 spells CASRTDGFGETQYF. The CDR3 DNA sequence: TGTGCCAGCAGGACCGACGGGTTCGGAGAGACCCAGTACTTC.

This chain joins TRBV5-1 and TRBJ2-5; D is unclear. V lost 4 bases to trimming and J lost 5 bases, with 15 bases between them. CDR1 SGHRS and CDR2 YFSETQ come from the germline V gene. The CDR3 sequence is 14 residues long. CDR3 in amino acids: CASSLRGTEETQYF. The CDR3 bases are TGCGCCAGCAGCCTAAGAGGCACCGAGGAGACCCAGTACTTC.

The chain combines TRBV4-2 with TRBJ2-1; D call uncertain. The germline CDR1 and CDR2 sequences are LGHNA and YNFKEQ. This CDR3 has 13 amino acids. V dropped 3 bases and J dropped 6 bases, with 9 bases sitting between them. DNA for the CDR3: TGTGCCAGCAGCCAGGTTATATCCAATGAGCAGTTCTTC. Its protein product is CASSQVISNEQFF.

This clone has more than one count but fewer than ten. The chain joins TRBV7-2 to TRBJ1-3; D remains ambiguous. Germline CDR1 is SGHTA and CDR2 is FQGNSA. CDR3 length: 16 amino acids. V shed 2 bases and J shed 2 bases, with 13 bases lying between them. DNA of the CDR3: TGTGCCAGCAGCTTAAGTGGTCTGAAAACTGGAAACACCATATATTTT. It specifies CASSLSGLKTGNTIYF.

The V call is TRBV10-3, the J call TRBJ1-2; 9 nucleotides agree with TRBD1. Germline CDR1 is ENHRY and CDR2 is SYGVKD. Trimming cost V 6 bases and J 8 bases; bases outside gene matches: 7. The CDR3 has 13 residues. As DNA, the CDR3 is TGTGCCATCAGCCGGGACAGGGTAAGAGGCTACACCTTC. Amino acid sequence: CAISRDRVRGYTF.

The gene calls are TRBV25-1 and TRBJ1-1; D gene ambiguous. Between the trimmed V and J ends, which lost 4 bases and 2 bases, there was a span of 8 bases. Germline assignment: CDR1 MGHDK and CDR2 SYGVNS. The CDR3 has 13 amino acids. The CDR3 is CASSGGYNTEAFF. Written as DNA, the CDR3 is TGTGCCAGCAGTGGGGGTTATAACACTGAAGCTTTCTTT.

This chain connects TRBV5-1 to TRBJ1-2; D call uncertain. V dropped 0 bases and J dropped 8 bases, with 14 bases sitting between them. The germline gives CDR1 SGHRS, CDR2 YFSETQ. The CDR3 has 14 amino acids. Written as DNA, the CDR3 is TGCGCCAGCAGCTTGGACCAGGCCGGGAGCGGCTACACCTTC. It is translated as CASSLDQAGSGYTF. Supplemented by reference TRBV5-1 and TRBJ1-2, the full variable domain reads KAGVTQTPRYLIKTRGQQVTLSCSPISGHRSVSWYQQTPGQGLQFLFEYFSETQRNKGNFPGRFSGRQFSNSRSEMNVSTLELGDSALYLCASSLDQAGSGYTFGSGTRLTVV.

Details on this clone: This CDR3 is also generated by other DNA sequences in the sample. The rearrangement uses TRBV5-6 and TRBJ2-1; 8 bases fit TRBD1. The ends lost 2 bases at V and 0 bases at J; junction bases unmatched: 4. Germline values: CDR1 SGHDT, CDR2 YYEEEE. CDR3 length: 16 amino acids. In nucleotides, the CDR3 is TGTGCCAGCAGCTTACAGGGGGTAAGCTCCTACAATGAGCAGTTCTTC. Its protein is CASSLQGVSSYNEQFF.

The rearrangement joins TRBV27 to TRBJ2-1; D gene ambiguous. The CDR3 length is 17 residues. Germline-derived CDR1 and CDR2 are MNHEY and SMNVEV (reference sequence). V lost 6 bases, J lost 0 bases, and 18 bases lay in between. CDR3 bases: TGTGCCAGCAGCTTCACCTCGGCAGGCAACTCCTACAATGAGCAGTTCTTC. It codes for CASSFTSAGNSYNEQFF.

The chain employs TRBV30 and TRBJ2-5, with 8 bases fitting TRBD1. Germline V gene sequence: CDR1 GTSNPN, CDR2 SVGIG (reference sequence). Losses at the gene ends were 8 bases for V and 5 bases for J; bases not matched to a gene: 4. The CDR3 is 11 amino acids. The CDR3 DNA reads as TGTGCCGTAACAGGGGGGGAGACCCAGTACTTC. This encodes CAVTGGETQYF.

The rearrangement uses TRBV2 and TRBJ1-1, with D hard to call. Trimming removed 2 bases from V and 5 bases from J, with 12 bases in between. The CDR3 loop spans 14 amino acids. Germline CDR1 is SNHLY and CDR2 is FYNNEI. This CDR3 is CASSEREEGTEAFF. The CDR3 DNA is TGTGCCAGCAGTGAAAGGGAGGAAGGGACTGAAGCTTTCTTT.

The CDR3 sequence is CASRLAGDYEQYF. The CDR3 nucleotides are TGTGCCAGCAGGCTAGCGGGGGACTACGAGCAGTACTTC. The genes are TRBV27 and TRBJ2-7; 10 bases are a match to TRBD2. The CDR3 is made up of 13 amino acids. Germline-derived CDR1 and CDR2 are MNHEY and SMNVEV (reference sequence). With 6 bases clipped from V and 3 bases from J, the junction kept 2 bases outside the gene matches.

The V gene is TRBV24-1, the J gene TRBJ2-1; TRBD1 aligns across 9 bases. The CDR3 contains 15 residues. The V gene end was trimmed by 7 bases and the J gene end by 6 bases; junction bases not matched to a gene: 9. CDR1 KGHDR and CDR2 SFDVKD come from the germline V gene. CDR3 sequence: CATRPTGGPSNEQFF. In nucleotides, the CDR3 is TGTGCCACCAGGCCGACAGGGGGGCCATCCAATGAGCAGTTCTTC.

The CDR3 nucleotides read TGTGCCAGCAGCCCGGGACTAGCCGTCCAGACCCAGTACTTC. Protein sequence: CASSPGLAVQTQYF. The chain links TRBV27 to TRBJ2-5; 9 bases are shared with TRBD2. Germline values: CDR1 MNHEY, CDR2 SMNVEV (reference sequence). This CDR3 region has 14 residues. The J segment lost 6 bases and the V segment lost 6 bases, leaving 8 bases of the junction unmatched.

The chain employs TRBV27 and TRBJ1-2, with 7 nucleotides matching TRBD1. After removal of 3 bases from V and 2 bases from J, the junction contained 9 bases not matched to a gene. The CDR3 is 16 residues long. Per the germline V gene, CDR1 is MNHEY and CDR2 is SMNVEV (reference sequence). CDR3 protein: CASSFGGQLKNYGYTF. CDR3 bases: TGTGCCAGCAGTTTCGGGGGACAGCTAAAAAACTATGGCTACACCTTC.

V gene TRBV5-1 combines with J gene TRBJ2-1; 8 bases align to TRBD2. CDR3 length: 15 amino acids. The V gene's germline CDR1 is SGHRS and CDR2 YFSETQ. Trimming took 2 bases from V and 6 from J; bases not matched to a gene: 7. CDR3 nucleotides: TGCGCCAGCAGCTTAGGTACTAGCGGCCGCAATGAGCAGTTCTTC. Translating it yields CASSLGTSGRNEQFF.

This clone was observed a single time. This rearrangement joins TRBV4-3 to TRBJ1-5; TRBD1 is a possible D gene (5 bases). This CDR3 contains 19 residues. The germline V and J ends were trimmed by 1 base and 1 base, with 20 bases remaining between them. In germline, CDR1 is LGHNA, CDR2 YSLEER. This chain's CDR3 is CASSQVAPGPEGSNQPQHF. For the CDR3, the DNA is TGCGCCAGCAGCCAAGTAGCGCCAGGCCCAGAGGGGAGCAATCAGCCCCAGCATTTT.

The chain combines TRBV27 with TRBJ2-7; TRBD1 agrees at 7 bases. J was trimmed by 2 bases and V by 5 bases; bases with no gene match: 6. From germline, CDR1 is MNHEY and CDR2 SMNVEV (reference sequence). The CDR3 loop spans 14 amino acids. This CDR3 reads CASSRQGGPYEQYF. The CDR3 DNA follows: TGTGCCAGCAGTAGACAGGGTGGCCCCTACGAGCAGTACTTC.

V and J are TRBV5-1 and TRBJ2-5; 7 nucleotides align to TRBD2. The junction had 18 bases not matched to a gene; V was cut back by 4 bases and J by 0 bases. CDR1 and CDR2 (germline): SGHRS, YFSETQ. The CDR3 is made up of 19 amino acids. This chain's CDR3 is CASSPRLPLAATNQETQYF. CDR3 sequence (DNA): TGCGCCAGCAGCCCACGCCTCCCCCTAGCGGCGACGAACCAAGAGACCCAGTACTTC.

The chain has TRBV11-2 and TRBJ2-7, with D perhaps assigned TRBD1 or TRBD2 (5 bases each). Per germline, CDR1 SGHAT and CDR2 FQNNGV. This CDR3 has 15 residues. V was clipped by 0 bases and J by 2 bases, with 11 bases between them. This CDR3 reads CASSLEGRWTYEQYF. The CDR3 DNA is TGTGCCAGCAGCTTAGAGGGACGGTGGACCTACGAGCAGTACTTC.

The rearrangement uses TRBV24-1 and TRBJ2-5, with 8 bases lining up with TRBD2. Unmatched junction bases numbered 6, after V lost 0 bases and J lost 1 base. The germline V gene has CDR1 KGHDR and CDR2 SFDVKD. CDR3 length: 17 amino acids. The CDR3 sequence: CATSDLVGGGRQETQYF. In DNA form, the CDR3 reads TGTGCCACCAGTGATTTGGTCGGGGGGGGTCGCCAAGAGACCCAGTACTTC.

The chain recombines TRBV25-1 with TRBJ2-5; 10 bases align to TRBD1. Losses at the gene ends were 3 bases for V and 7 bases for J; bases not matched to a gene: 8. The CDR3 sequence is 15 residues long. Germline CDR1 is MGHDK and CDR2 is SYGVNS. CDR3 DNA: TGTGCCAGCAGTGACCCCGGGACAGGGGTGACGACCCAGTACTTC. Translated: CASSDPGTGVTTQYF.

V gene TRBV29-1 combines with J gene TRBJ1-2; TRBD1 matches at 7 bases. The germline gives CDR1 SQVTM, CDR2 ANQGSEA. The CDR3 sequence is 12 residues long. J gave up 8 bases and V 4 bases, and 7 bases lay outside the gene matches. The CDR3 reads CSVGEGAQGYTF. CDR3 nucleotide sequence: TGCAGCGTTGGGGAGGGGGCGCAGGGCTACACCTTC.

J is TRBJ2-7 and V is TRBV19, with D uncertain. The V and J ends lost 3 bases and 1 base respectively, with 13 bases between them. In germline, CDR1 is LNHDA, CDR2 SQIVND (reference sequence). This CDR3 region has 15 residues. The CDR3 DNA is TGTGCCAGTAGTATTAGGAGTGGGCAGTCCTACGAGCAGTACTTC. Residues: CASSIRSGQSYEQYF.

The V and J genes are TRBV6-1 and TRBJ1-1, with D uncertain. The V end was cut by 1 base, the J end by 6 bases, with 6 bases between. Per the germline V gene, CDR1 is MNHNS and CDR2 is SASEGT. The CDR3 has 12 amino acids. The CDR3 DNA is TGTGCCAGCAGTGAAGAGGCTTCTGAAGCTTTCTTT. Its translation is CASSEEASEAFF.

V gene TRBV11-2 combines with J gene TRBJ2-5; D is unclear. The V gene lost 4 bases and the J gene lost 0 bases, with 9 bases spanning the gap. Germline CDR1 and CDR2: SGHAT and FQNNGV. The CDR3 has 14 residues. The CDR3 bases are TGTGCCAGCAGCTGGACCTTGGACCAAGAGACCCAGTACTTC. Protein product: CASSWTLDQETQYF.

The CDR3: CASSLNRVSTEAFF. In DNA form, the CDR3 reads TGCGCCAGCAGCTTGAATCGGGTGAGCACTGAAGCTTTCTTT. The rearrangement links TRBV5-1 to TRBJ1-1, with no clear D. Germline CDR1 and CDR2: SGHRS and YFSETQ. V was shortened by 1 base and J by 4 bases, with 11 bases between the two germline ends. The CDR3 covers 14 residues.

The chain employs TRBV29-1 and TRBJ2-1; 10 bases are a match to TRBD1. V lost 0 bases and J lost 6; bases outside the gene matches: 11. Per germline, CDR1 SQVTM and CDR2 ANQGSEA. CDR3 length equals 17 residues. The CDR3 loop reads CSVEEGSSGTGVNEQFF. The CDR3 DNA is TGCAGCGTTGAAGAAGGTTCGTCTGGGACAGGGGTCAATGAGCAGTTCTTC.

The gene calls are TRBV27 and TRBJ1-5, with a tentative D call TRBD1 (6 bases). Germline V gene sequence: CDR1 MNHEY, CDR2 SMNVEV (reference sequence). V was cut by 2 bases and J by 6 bases, with 8 bases left in between. This CDR3 is 13 amino acids long. The CDR3 loop is CASSLRGGQPQHF. CDR3 bases: TGTGCCAGCAGTTTAAGGGGGGGTCAGCCCCAGCATTTT.